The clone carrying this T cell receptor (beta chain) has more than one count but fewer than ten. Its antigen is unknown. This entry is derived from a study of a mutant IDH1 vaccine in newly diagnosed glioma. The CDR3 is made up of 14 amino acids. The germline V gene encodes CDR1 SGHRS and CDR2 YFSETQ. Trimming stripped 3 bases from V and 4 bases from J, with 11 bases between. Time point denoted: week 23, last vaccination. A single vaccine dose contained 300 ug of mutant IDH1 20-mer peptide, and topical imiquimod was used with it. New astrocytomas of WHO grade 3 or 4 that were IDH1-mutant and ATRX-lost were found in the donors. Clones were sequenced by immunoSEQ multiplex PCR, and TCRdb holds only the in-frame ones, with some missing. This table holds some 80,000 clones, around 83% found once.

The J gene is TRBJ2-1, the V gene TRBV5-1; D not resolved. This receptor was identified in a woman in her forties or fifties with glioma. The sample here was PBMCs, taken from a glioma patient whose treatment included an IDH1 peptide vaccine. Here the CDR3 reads CASSSGNSYNEQFF. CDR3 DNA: TGCGCCAGCAGCTCCGGAAACAGTTACAATGAGCAGTTCTTC.